Listed here are 18 T cell receptor beta chains from one sample, sequenced in a study of identical twins. TCRdb analysed the 5' RACE reads with MiXCR anew, one entry per CDR3 protein. The sample carries hundreds of thousands of distinct CDR3 sequences, 15% to 20% recorded once. This sample was shared with a second study, whose subject was T cells expressing NK-cell markers.

The sample comprised PBMCs. The receptors shown here come from a woman aged 18-30 years in good health.

This clonotype was observed a handful of times. The chain couples TRBV5-1 to TRBJ2-7; 10 nucleotides match TRBD2. Germline-derived CDR1 and CDR2 are SGHRS and YFSETQ. Trimming took 5 bases from V and 3 from J; bases not matched to a gene: 5. The CDR3 length is 14 residues. CDR3 bases: TGCGCCAGCAGAATAGCGGGAGGTGTCTACGAGCAGTACTTC. Protein: CASRIAGGVYEQYF.

This clonotype was counted between two and nine times. The chain recombines TRBV5-1 with TRBJ1-1; D might be TRBD1 (6 bases). The CDR3 length is 13 residues. V was trimmed by 3 bases and J by 5 bases, leaving 11 bases between them. Germline V gene lookup returns CDR1 SGHRS and CDR2 YFSETQ. The chain's CDR3 is CASSYTGSTEAFF. CDR3 nucleotides: TGCGCCAGCAGCTACACAGGGAGTACTGAAGCTTTCTTT.

This clonotype turned up a few times. V gene TRBV6-2 or TRBV6-3 combines with J gene TRBJ2-5; D possibly corresponds to TRBD2 (7 bases). The CDR3 extends over 15 amino acids. Between the trimmed V and J ends, which lost 4 bases and 5 bases, there was a span of 17 bases. In germline, CDR1 is MNHEY, CDR2 SVGEGT. CDR3 protein: CASSSPWGGLETQYF. The CDR3 DNA is TGTGCCAGCAGTTCCCCTTGGGGGGGCTTGGAGACCCAGTACTTC.

This clonotype was observed a handful of times. The chain is built from TRBV27 and TRBJ2-2; D call uncertain. Trimming removed 4 bases at V and 2 bases at J, with 8 bases between. The length of the CDR3 is 14 residues. The germline gives CDR1 MNHEY, CDR2 SMNVEV (reference sequence). CDR3 in amino acids: CASSSYPNTGELFF. CDR3 DNA: TGTGCCAGCAGTTCCTACCCCAACACCGGGGAGCTGTTTTTT.

This sequence joins TRBV6-4 and TRBJ2-1, with a tentative D call TRBD1 (6 bases). This CDR3 spans 13 amino acids. The germline CDR1 and CDR2 sequences are MRHNA and SNTAGT. Between the trimmed V and J ends, which lost 2 bases and 7 bases, there was a span of 9 bases. This chain's CDR3 is CASSDGQGNEQFF. The CDR3 DNA sequence: TGTGCCAGCAGTGACGGCCAGGGGAATGAGCAGTTCTTC.

This clonotype was observed a handful of times. The chain carries TRBV11-1 and TRBJ2-1, with TRBD2 matching over 16 bases. The J segment lost 2 bases and the V segment lost 5 bases, leaving 9 bases of the junction unmatched. The length of the CDR3 is 19 residues. Germline loops: CDR1 SGHAT, CDR2 FQDESV (reference sequence). The CDR3 DNA reads TGTGCCAGCAGCACGGGACTAGCGGGGGGGCAACTTCCCTACAATGAGCAGTTCTTC. Translating it yields CASSTGLAGGQLPYNEQFF.

This clonotype was recorded many times. This sequence joins TRBV15 and TRBJ2-5; 10 nucleotides align to TRBD2. Germline V CDR1 and CDR2: LNHNV, YYDKDF (reference sequence). After removal of 4 bases from V and 0 bases from J, the junction contained 14 bases not matched to a gene. The CDR3 is 19 residues long. This CDR3 reads CATSMPAGGAGWDQETQYF. The CDR3 DNA reads as TGTGCCACCAGCATGCCAGCGGGGGGGGCAGGATGGGACCAAGAGACCCAGTACTTC.

The sample holds a few counts of this clonotype. The chain is built from TRBV4-1 and TRBJ2-4; 8 nucleotides agree with TRBD1. CDR3 length: 14 amino acids. V gave up 3 bases and J gave up 6 bases; unmatched junction bases: 4. CDR1 and CDR2 (germline): MGHRA, YSYEKL. The CDR3 region has the DNA TGCGCCAGCAGCCAGGTGACAGGGGTAAACATTCAGTACTTC. Its protein product is CASSQVTGVNIQYF.

This clonotype was seen many times. This chain links TRBV10-1 with TRBJ2-7; no clear D. CDR3 size: 14 residues. CDR1 is WNHNN and CDR2 is SYGVQD in the germline V gene (reference sequence). Trimming stripped 0 bases from V and 6 bases from J, with 12 bases between. CDR3 DNA sequence: TGCGCCAGCAGTGAGTCGTGGGGATCTGGCGAGCAGTACTTC. Amino acids: CASSESWGSGEQYF.

J is TRBJ2-7 and V is TRBV4-2; D remains unclear. Germline V gene sequence: CDR1 LGHNA, CDR2 YNFKEQ. The CDR3 sequence is 13 residues long. Between the trimmed V and J ends, which lost 0 bases and 5 bases, there was a span of 8 bases. The CDR3 protein is CASSQDPRDEQYF. DNA of the CDR3: TGTGCCAGCAGCCAAGACCCCAGAGACGAGCAGTACTTC.

The V gene is TRBV9, the J gene TRBJ2-7; weak D call: TRBD2 (5 bases). CDR3 length: 15 amino acids. CDR1 is SGDLS, CDR2 YYNGEE, per germline. The V gene lost 1 base and the J gene lost 1 base, with 12 bases spanning the gap. The CDR3 DNA sequence: TGTGCCAGCAGCGTATACCCCGGGGTATCCTACGAGCAGTACTTC. It specifies CASSVYPGVSYEQYF.

This clonotype occurred a few times. V usage is TRBV27 and J usage is TRBJ2-7; 8 bases agree with TRBD1. The CDR3 length is 14 residues. Germline V gene lookup returns CDR1 MNHEY and CDR2 SMNVEV (reference sequence). The junction had 4 bases not matched to a gene; V was cut back by 6 bases and J by 0 bases. CDR3 sequence (DNA): TGTGCCAGCAGGGACAGGGCCCTCTCCTACGAGCAGTACTTC. Its protein is CASRDRALSYEQYF.

Only a few counts were recorded for this clonotype. This chain connects TRBV5-1 to TRBJ2-3; D unclear. CDR1 is SGHRS, CDR2 YFSETQ, per germline. The CDR3 consists of 15 residues. Trimming stripped 0 bases from V and 1 base from J, with 9 bases between. The CDR3 DNA follows: TGCGCCAGCAGCTTGGTAATTTTGGGCACAGATACGCAGTATTTT. This codes for CASSLVILGTDTQYF.

J is TRBJ2-7 and V is TRBV15; either TRBD1 or TRBD2 may supply D (5 bases each). V dropped 0 bases and J dropped 12 bases, with 15 bases sitting between them. This CDR3 is 13 amino acids long. The germline CDR1 and CDR2 sequences are LNHNV and YYDKDF (reference sequence). The DNA of the CDR3 is TGTGCCACCAGCAGAGAGGTTGATAGGGACGCGTACTTC. Its protein is CATSREVDRDAYF.

This clonotype was recorded a few times. J is TRBJ1-5 and V is TRBV12-3 or TRBV12-4; 9 positions agree with TRBD1. The CDR3 runs 14 residues. With V trimmed by 6 bases and J by 7 bases, 7 bases remained unmatched. For the CDR3, the DNA is TGTGCCAGCAGAACCGGGACAGGGAGGCAGCCCCAGCATTTT. Translating it yields CASRTGTGRQPQHF.

This clonotype was observed a handful of times. The CDR3 region is CASSTRRAETQYF. The CDR3 DNA reads TGTGCCAGCAGTACCCGGCGGGCGGAGACCCAGTACTTC. V usage is TRBV12-3 or TRBV12-4 and J usage is TRBJ2-5, with D perhaps matching TRBD2 (5 bases). Trimming removed 5 bases at V and 5 bases at J, with 12 bases between. CDR3 length: 13 residues.

This clonotype was observed many times. This chain joins TRBV20-1 and TRBJ2-1; 9 positions agree with TRBD2. Germline-derived CDR1 and CDR2 are DFQATT and SNEGSKA (reference sequence). Unmatched junction bases numbered 10, after V lost 0 bases and J lost 10 bases. The CDR3 sequence is 15 residues long. Here the CDR3 reads CSARDHSGGHREQFF. The DNA for the CDR3 is TGCAGTGCTAGAGATCACAGCGGGGGGCACCGAGAGCAGTTCTTC.

This clonotype was seen a few times. The chain recombines TRBV5-1 with TRBJ2-2; 9 nucleotides match TRBD1. This CDR3 has 15 residues. J lost 5 bases, V lost 5 bases, and 7 bases had no gene match. Germline V lookup: CDR1 SGHRS, CDR2 YFSETQ. DNA for the CDR3: TGCGCCAGCAGGCCTCCGGGACAGGGAACCGGGGAGCTGTTTTTT. Its translation is CASRPPGQGTGELFF.